In its sample, the clone carrying this T cell receptor (beta chain) was seen many times. The antigen is undetermined. This sample is drawn from a study of Graves' ophthalmopathy and Graves' hyperthyroidism. Investigators amplified TCR beta CDR3 regions from RNA transcripts. HTBI primers were used in a first-round RT-PCR, which preceded a second-round multiplex PCR. TCRdb independently ran MiXCR on the multiplex PCR reads; one entry per CDR3 protein. The sample yields roughly 480,000 distinct CDR3 sequences, approximately 15% seen once. This CDR3 spans 15 amino acids. Germline lookup yields CDR1 MNHNS and CDR2 SASEGT. With 2 bases removed from V and 0 bases from J, the gap between germline ends came to 10 bases. Study-wide results and limits: Also, most clonotypes expanded in the thyroid above 0.001 frequency appeared in blood.

J is TRBJ1-1 and V is TRBV6-1; D call uncertain. The sample comprised blood. The sequence was obtained from a woman in her 30s with Graves' ophthalmopathy. The CDR3 protein is CASSESGRLNTEAFF. The DNA for the CDR3 is TGTGCCAGCAGTGAATCGGGCAGACTGAACACTGAAGCTTTCTTT.